In its sample, the clone carrying this TCR beta chain was seen once. V lost 5 bases and J lost 7; bases outside the gene matches: 7. The CDR3 contains 13 residues. The V gene's germline CDR1 is GTSNPN and CDR2 SVGIG (reference sequence). This sample stems from a study of T-cell reconstitution after alpha-beta-depleted transplantation in children. Preparation of the TCRbeta library used unique molecular identifiers. TCRdb itself ran the PCR reads through MiXCR, one entry per CDR3 protein. Here the sample spans about 500,000 distinct CDR3 sequences, 30% to 35% being singletons. The receptor comes from a human donor who donated a stem cell graft to a child with aplastic anemia. Sequenced material: PBMCs from the stem cell graft donor, taken from the stem cell graft. This rearrangement joins TRBV30 to TRBJ2-4; 8 bases are shared with TRBD1. CDR3 residues: CAWATGGVNIQYF. CDR3 sequence (DNA): TGTGCCTGGGCCACAGGGGGAGTGAACATTCAGTACTTC.